This section outlines one TCR beta chain sequence together with its context. The antigen it binds to is not known. Base qualities are not at hand, and no much larger clone is one base apart. TCRbeta CDR3 regions were amplified from genomic DNA by means of the immunoSEQ Assay, a bias-controlled multiplex PCR. For the original study's pipeline: Within the assay, amplification of reference gene primers was used to estimate how many nucleated cells each sample contained. Sequence reads were collapsed and filtered to measure the absolute abundance of every unique TCRbeta CDR3 rearrangement. For each sample, productive Simpson clonality was calculated by taking the square root of Simpson's diversity index across productive rearrangements. TCRdb limited this immuneACCESS table to in-frame rearrangements with V and J called. A share of clones is missing; checked studies link under half to unresolved V genes, and the rest is unexplained. From that table come the V and J calls and clone size; the DNA was used to work out D and trimming. In this sample the table shows 300,000 or so clones, roughly 90% of which occur a single time. Approximately 0.99% of the sample lies in the top ten.

These data originate in a study of blood T cell repertoires in COVID-19 (dated by TCRdb to the early 2020s). Broadly, across the study: Collaborator samples came from the United States, Italy and Spain and covered acute and convalescent phases of COVID-19. Samples came from the ongoing ImmuneRACE study (first 160 participants) plus 1,254 subjects from 6 global collaborators. Sample metadata almost always included a de-identified subject ID, COVID-19 status, age in years and sex. Deeply sampled blood TCRbeta repertoires from subjects exposed to, actively infected with, or recovered from COVID-19 were included in the dataset. Where HLA class I and class II types were available, the types were taken from metadata supplied by the sample provider, not from assay-based typing. The prospective study material was composed of cDNA or gDNA derived from T cells, B-cell-depleted T cells, or PBMCs. The repertoires were made available in a free public database intended to serve as a resource for research on the immune response to SARS-CoV-2.

Results and caveats for the whole study, not just this receptor: How much clinical and demographic metadata was included differed by source and by participant, and the metadata was provided uncurated.

Enrolling through a virtual design, the prospective study's participants ranged in age from roughly 18 to 89 years and lived across roughly 23 United States geographic areas. In the prospective study, cohorts were assigned on the basis of participant-reported clinical history obtained from a screening survey and a study questionnaire. For ImmuneRACE Cohort 3, a participant was defined as recovered based on two consecutive negative NP/OP PCR tests, clearance by a healthcare professional, or resolution of symptoms. In the prospective study, mobile phlebotomists collected whole blood, serum and a nasopharyngeal or oropharyngeal swab from each participant. Additional blood draws and questionnaires over an approximately 2-month period could optionally be provided by prospective study participants. Before DNA extraction, blood samples from the prospective study were shipped at room temperature or frozen.

The sequencing input was PBMCs or T cells enriched from blood (not recorded which). The TCR comes from a woman in her thirties who had recovered from COVID-19.

The CDR3 loop reads CATSDPGQGTGYTF. In nucleotide form, the sequence is TGTGCCACCAGTGACCCGGGACAGGGGACTGGCTACACCTTC. In this chain, TRBV24-1 is recombined with TRBJ1-2, with 10 central nucleotides matching TRBD1. After removal of 4 bases from V and 7 bases from J, the junction retains 5 bases not matched to a gene. Reading the germline V gene gives CDR1 KGHDR and CDR2 SFDVKD. From cysteine to phenylalanine, the CDR3 is 14 amino acids long. The kept DNA is CDR3 alone, 42 bases in frame from the first base.